This TCR beta chain was identified in a study of OX40 agonist ivuxolimab in advanced cancers. TCRdb's table, derived via immunoSEQ multiplex PCR, lists solely in-frame clones and lacks some. The table has some 110,000 clones, around 95% seen once. The CDR3 length is 14 residues. Germline CDR1 reads SGHAT; CDR2 reads FQNNGV. Trimming removed 5 bases from V and 3 bases from J, with 14 bases in between. The TCR comes from an adult with an advanced solid tumor such as melanoma, head and neck, liver or kidney cancer. This chain uses TRBV11-2 with TRBJ2-7; possible D gene TRBD1, 6 bases. The sequenced sample was CD4+ or CD8+ T cells sorted from blood, obtained in a trial of the OX40 agonist ivuxolimab. The CDR3 DNA is TGTGCCAGCAGCCCAATCACAGGGCTCTACGAGCAGTACTTC. This codes for CASSPITGLYEQYF.